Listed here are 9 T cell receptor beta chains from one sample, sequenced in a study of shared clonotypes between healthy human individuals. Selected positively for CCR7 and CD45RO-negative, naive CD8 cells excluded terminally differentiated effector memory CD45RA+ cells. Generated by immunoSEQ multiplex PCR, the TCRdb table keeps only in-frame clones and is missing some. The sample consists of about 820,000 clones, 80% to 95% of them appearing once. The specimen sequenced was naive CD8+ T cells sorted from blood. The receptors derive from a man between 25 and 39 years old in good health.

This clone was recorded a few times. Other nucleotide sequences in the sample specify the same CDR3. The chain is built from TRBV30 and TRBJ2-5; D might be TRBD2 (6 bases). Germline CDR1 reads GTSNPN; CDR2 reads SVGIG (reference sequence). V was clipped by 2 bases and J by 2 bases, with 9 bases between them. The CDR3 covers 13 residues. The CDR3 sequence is CAWSIGTQETQYF. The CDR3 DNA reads TGTGCCTGGAGTATCGGGACTCAAGAGACCCAGTACTTC.

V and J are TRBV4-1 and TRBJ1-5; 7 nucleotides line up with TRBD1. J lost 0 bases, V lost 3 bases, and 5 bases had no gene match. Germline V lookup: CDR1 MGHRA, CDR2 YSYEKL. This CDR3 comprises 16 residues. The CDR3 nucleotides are TGCGCCAGCAGCCAGAGGGACAGAAATAGCAATCAGCCCCAGCATTTT. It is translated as CASSQRDRNSNQPQHF.

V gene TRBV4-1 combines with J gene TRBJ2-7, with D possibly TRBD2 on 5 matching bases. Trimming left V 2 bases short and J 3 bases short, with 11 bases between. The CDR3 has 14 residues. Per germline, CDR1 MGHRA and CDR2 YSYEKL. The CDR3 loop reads CASSQPSGVYEQYF. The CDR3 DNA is TGCGCCAGCAGCCAACCGTCCGGGGTCTACGAGCAGTACTTC.

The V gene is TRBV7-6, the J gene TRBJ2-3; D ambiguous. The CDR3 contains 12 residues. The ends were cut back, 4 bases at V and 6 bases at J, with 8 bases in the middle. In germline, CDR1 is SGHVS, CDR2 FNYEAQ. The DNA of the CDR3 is TGTGCCAGCAGCTCGTCCGTTGATACGCAGTATTTT. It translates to CASSSSVDTQYF.

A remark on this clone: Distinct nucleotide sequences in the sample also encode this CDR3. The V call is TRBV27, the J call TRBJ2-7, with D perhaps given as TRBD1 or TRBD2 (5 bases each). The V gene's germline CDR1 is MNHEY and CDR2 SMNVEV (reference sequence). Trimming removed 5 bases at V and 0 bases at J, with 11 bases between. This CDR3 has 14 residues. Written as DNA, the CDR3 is TGTGCCAGCAGTATTTCCGGGACCTCCTACGAGCAGTACTTC. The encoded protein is CASSISGTSYEQYF.

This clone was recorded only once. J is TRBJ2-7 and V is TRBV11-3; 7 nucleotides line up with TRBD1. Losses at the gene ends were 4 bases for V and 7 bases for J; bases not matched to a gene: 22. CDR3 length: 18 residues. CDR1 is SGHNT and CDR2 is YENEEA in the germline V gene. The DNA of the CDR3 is TGTGCCAGCAGCTCAGGAACTGCGGCCGGGACAGAGTCTTATGAGCAGTACTTC. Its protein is CASSSGTAAGTESYEQYF.

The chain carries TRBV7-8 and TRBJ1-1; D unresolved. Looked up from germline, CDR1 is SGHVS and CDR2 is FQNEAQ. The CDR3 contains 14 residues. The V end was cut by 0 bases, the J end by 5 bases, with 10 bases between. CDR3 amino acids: CASSLAGDSTEAFF. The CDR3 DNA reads TGTGCCAGCAGCTTAGCCGGGGATTCTACTGAAGCTTTCTTT.

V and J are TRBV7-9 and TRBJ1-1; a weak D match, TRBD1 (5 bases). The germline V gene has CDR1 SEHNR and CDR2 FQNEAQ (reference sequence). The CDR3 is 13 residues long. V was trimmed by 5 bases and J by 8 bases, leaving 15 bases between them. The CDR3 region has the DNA TGTGCCAGCAGCATGACCAGGGAGTCCGAAGCTTTCTTT. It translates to CASSMTRESEAFF.

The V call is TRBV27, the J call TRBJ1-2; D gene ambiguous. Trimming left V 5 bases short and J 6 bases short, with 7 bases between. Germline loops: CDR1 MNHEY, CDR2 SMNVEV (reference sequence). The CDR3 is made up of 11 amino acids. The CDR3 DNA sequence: TGTGCCAGCAGTGCCGGGGATGGCTACACCTTC. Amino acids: CASSAGDGYTF.